This T cell receptor (beta chain) comes out of a study of T cell changes during pregnancy in multiple sclerosis. This CDR3 spans 15 amino acids. Germline CDR1 is KGHSH and CDR2 is LQKENI. J gave up 6 bases and V 2 bases, and 5 bases lay outside the gene matches. Assay used: immunoSEQ multiplex PCR; TCRdb lists only in-frame clones, some missing. The data show roughly 60,000 clones, about 94% seen once. The TCR originated in a female donor with multiple sclerosis, enrolled in a pregnancy study. The specimen comprised CD4+ T cells from peripheral blood mononuclear cells, sampled before pregnancy. This chain links TRBV18 with TRBJ2-1, with 9 bases aligning to TRBD1. CDR3 region: CASSPRTGVGNEQFF. DNA of the CDR3: TGTGCCAGCTCACCAAGGACAGGGGTGGGCAATGAGCAGTTCTTC.